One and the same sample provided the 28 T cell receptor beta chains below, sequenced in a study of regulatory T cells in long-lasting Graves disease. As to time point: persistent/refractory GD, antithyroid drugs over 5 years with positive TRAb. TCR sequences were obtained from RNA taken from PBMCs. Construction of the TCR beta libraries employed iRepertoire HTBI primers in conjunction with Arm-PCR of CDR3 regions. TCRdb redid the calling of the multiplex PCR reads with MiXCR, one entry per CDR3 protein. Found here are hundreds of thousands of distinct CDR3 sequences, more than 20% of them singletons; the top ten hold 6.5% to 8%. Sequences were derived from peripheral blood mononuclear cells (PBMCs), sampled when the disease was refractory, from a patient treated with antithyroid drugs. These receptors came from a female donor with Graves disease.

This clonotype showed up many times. As DNA, the CDR3 is TGTGCCAGCAGTCATCTCCCGGGACAGGGGGAAAAACTGTTTTTT. This codes for CASSHLPGQGEKLFF. The rearrangement joins TRBV28 to TRBJ1-4, with 10 positions matching TRBD1. Germline CDR1 MDHEN, CDR2 SYDVKM. The CDR3 runs to 15 residues. The J segment lost 8 bases and the V segment lost 5 bases, leaving 8 bases of the junction unmatched.

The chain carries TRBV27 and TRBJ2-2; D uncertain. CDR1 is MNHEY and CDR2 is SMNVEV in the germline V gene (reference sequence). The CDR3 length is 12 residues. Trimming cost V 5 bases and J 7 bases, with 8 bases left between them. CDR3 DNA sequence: TGTGCCAGCAGTATCAACTACGGGGAGCTGTTTTTT. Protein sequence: CASSINYGELFF.

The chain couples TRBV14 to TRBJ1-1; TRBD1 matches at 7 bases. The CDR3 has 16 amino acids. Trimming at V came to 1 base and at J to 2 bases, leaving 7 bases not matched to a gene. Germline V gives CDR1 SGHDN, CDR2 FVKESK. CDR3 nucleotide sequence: TGTGCCAGCAGCCAAGGGGACAGCCACCCTAACACTGAAGCTTTCTTT. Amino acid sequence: CASSQGDSHPNTEAFF.

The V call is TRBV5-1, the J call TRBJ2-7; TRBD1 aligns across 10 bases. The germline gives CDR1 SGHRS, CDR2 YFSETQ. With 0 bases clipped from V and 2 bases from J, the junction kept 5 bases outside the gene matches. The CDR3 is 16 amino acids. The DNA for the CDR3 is TGCGCCAGCAGCTTGGGGCCGGGACAGGGGACCTACGAGCAGTACTTC. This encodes CASSLGPGQGTYEQYF.

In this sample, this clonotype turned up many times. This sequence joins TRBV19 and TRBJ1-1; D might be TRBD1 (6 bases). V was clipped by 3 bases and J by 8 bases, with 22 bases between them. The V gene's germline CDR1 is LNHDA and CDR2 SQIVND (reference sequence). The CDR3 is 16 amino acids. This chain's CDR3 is CASSMPQGIGGTEAFF. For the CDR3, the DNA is TGTGCCAGTAGTATGCCACAGGGAATCGGAGGGACCGAAGCTTTCTTT.

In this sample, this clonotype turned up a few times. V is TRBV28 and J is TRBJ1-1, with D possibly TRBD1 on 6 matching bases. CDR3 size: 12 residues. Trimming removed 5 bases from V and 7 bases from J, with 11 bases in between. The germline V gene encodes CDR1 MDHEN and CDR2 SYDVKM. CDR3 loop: CASSPGQLEAFF. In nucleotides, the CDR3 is TGTGCCAGCAGTCCAGGACAGCTTGAAGCTTTCTTT.

CDR3 region: CASSLAQGQPNTGELFF. The CDR3, as DNA: TGTGCCAGCAGCTTAGCGCAGGGACAACCGAACACCGGGGAGCTGTTTTTT. The rearrangement joins TRBV7-8 to TRBJ2-2, with D perhaps matching TRBD1 (6 bases). The CDR3 contains 17 residues. Germline V gene lookup returns CDR1 SGHVS and CDR2 FQNEAQ. The V gene lost 0 bases and the J gene lost 0 bases, with 11 bases spanning the gap.

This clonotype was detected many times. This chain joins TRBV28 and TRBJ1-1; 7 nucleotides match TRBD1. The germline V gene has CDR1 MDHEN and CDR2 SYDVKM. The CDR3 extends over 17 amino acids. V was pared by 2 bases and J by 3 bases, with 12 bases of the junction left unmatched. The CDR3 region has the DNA TGTGCCAGCAGTTTAGGAGGGGGCGCAACCCGGGACACTGAAGCTTTCTTT. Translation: CASSLGGGATRDTEAFF.

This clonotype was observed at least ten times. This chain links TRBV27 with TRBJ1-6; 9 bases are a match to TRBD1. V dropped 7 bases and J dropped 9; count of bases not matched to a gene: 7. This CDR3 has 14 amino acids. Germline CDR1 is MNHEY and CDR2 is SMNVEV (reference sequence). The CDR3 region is CASTTGQGISPLHF. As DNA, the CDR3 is TGTGCCAGCACAACCGGACAGGGGATTTCACCCCTCCACTTT.

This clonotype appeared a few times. This CDR3 is CASRSSPSGANVLTF. In DNA, the CDR3 is TGTGCCAGCAGGAGCAGCCCCTCTGGGGCCAACGTCCTGACTTTC. The chain recombines TRBV7-3 with TRBJ2-6; no reliable D call. The V and J ends lost 6 bases and 0 bases respectively, with 9 bases between them. This CDR3 has 15 amino acids. The germline CDR1 and CDR2 sequences are SGHTA and FQGTGA. Full variable domain (missing parts from reference TRBV7-3 and TRBJ2-6): GAGVSQTPSNKVTEKGKYVELRCDPISGHTALYWYRQSLGQGPEFLIYFQGTGAADDSGLPNDRFFAVRPEGSVSTLKIQRTERGDSAVYLCASRSSPSGANVLTFGAGSRLTVL.

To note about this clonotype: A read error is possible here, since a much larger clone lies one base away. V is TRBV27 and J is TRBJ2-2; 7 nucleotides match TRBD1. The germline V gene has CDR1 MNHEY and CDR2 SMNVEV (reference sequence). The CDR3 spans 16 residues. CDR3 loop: CASSLTTGPNTGDLFF. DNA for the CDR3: TGTGCCAGCAGTCTAACGACAGGGCCCAACACCGGGGATCTGTTTTTT.

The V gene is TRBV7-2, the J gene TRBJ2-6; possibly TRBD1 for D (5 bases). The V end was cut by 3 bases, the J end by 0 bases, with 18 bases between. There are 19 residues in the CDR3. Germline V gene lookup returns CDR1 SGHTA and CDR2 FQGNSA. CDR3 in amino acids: CASSFSLRQSRSGANVLTF. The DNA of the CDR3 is TGTGCCAGCAGCTTTAGTTTGCGACAGAGCCGCTCTGGGGCCAACGTCCTGACTTTC.

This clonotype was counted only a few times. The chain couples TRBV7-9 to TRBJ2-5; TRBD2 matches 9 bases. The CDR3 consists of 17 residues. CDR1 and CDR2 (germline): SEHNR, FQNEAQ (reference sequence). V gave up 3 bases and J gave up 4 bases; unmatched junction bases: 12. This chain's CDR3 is CASSLGKGAGGGETQYF. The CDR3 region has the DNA TGTGCCAGCAGCTTGGGGAAAGGAGCGGGAGGAGGAGAGACCCAGTACTTC.

The CDR3 DNA follows: TGTGCCAGCAGCTCTGTAGGGGTTAAGTATGAGCAGTTCTTC. It is translated as CASSSVGVKYEQFF. The chain has TRBV13 and TRBJ2-1, with D possibly matching TRBD1 (5 bases). CDR1 is PRHDT and CDR2 is FYEKMQ in the germline V gene (reference sequence). The V end was cut by 4 bases, the J end by 8 bases, with 15 bases between. The CDR3 sequence is 14 residues long. The full variable domain, rest sourced from reference TRBV13 and TRBJ2-1, is AAGVIQSPRHLIKEKRETATLKCYPIPRHDTVYWYQQGPGQDPQFLISFYEKMQSDKGSIPDRFSAQQFSDYHSELNMSSLELGDSALYFCASSSVGVKYEQFFGPGTRLTVL.

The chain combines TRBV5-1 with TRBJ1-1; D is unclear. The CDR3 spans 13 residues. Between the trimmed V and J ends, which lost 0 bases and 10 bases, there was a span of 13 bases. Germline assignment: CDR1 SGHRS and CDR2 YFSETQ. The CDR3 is CASSLVSGVGAFF. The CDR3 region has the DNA TGCGCCAGCAGCTTGGTATCTGGAGTCGGAGCTTTCTTT.

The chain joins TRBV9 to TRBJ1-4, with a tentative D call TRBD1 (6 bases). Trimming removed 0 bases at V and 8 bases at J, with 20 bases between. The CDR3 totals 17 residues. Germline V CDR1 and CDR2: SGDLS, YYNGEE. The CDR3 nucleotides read TGTGCCAGCAGCGTAGGGCGGGGGGCCCCTTCGGAGGAAAAACTGTTTTTT. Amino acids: CASSVGRGAPSEEKLFF. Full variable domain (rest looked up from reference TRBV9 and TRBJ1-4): DSGVTQTPKHLITATGQRVTLRCSPRSGDLSVYWYQQSLDQGLQFLIQYYNGEERAKGNILERFSAQQFPDLHSELNLSSLELGDSALYFCASSVGRGAPSEEKLFFGSGTQLSVL.

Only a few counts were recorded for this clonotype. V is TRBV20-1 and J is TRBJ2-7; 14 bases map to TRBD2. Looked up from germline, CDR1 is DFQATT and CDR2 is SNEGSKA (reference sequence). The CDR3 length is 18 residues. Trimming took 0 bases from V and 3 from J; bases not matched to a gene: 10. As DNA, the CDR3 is TGCAGTGCTAGAGACCATACCGGGACTAGCGGGAGTTACTACGAGCAGTACTTC. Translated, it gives CSARDHTGTSGSYYEQYF.

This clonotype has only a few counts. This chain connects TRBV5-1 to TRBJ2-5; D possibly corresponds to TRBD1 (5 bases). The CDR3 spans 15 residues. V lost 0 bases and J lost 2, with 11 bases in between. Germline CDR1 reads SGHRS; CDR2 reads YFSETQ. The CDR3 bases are TGCGCCAGCAGCTTGGGTCAGGGCCAGCAAGAGACCCAGTACTTC. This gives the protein CASSLGQGQQETQYF.

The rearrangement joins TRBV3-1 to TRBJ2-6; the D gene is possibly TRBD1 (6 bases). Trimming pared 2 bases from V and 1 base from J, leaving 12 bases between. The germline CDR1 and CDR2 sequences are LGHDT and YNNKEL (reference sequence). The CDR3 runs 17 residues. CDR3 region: CASSQSTGRSGANVLTF. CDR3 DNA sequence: TGTGCCAGCAGCCAATCCACAGGGCGGTCTGGGGCCAACGTCCTGACTTTC.

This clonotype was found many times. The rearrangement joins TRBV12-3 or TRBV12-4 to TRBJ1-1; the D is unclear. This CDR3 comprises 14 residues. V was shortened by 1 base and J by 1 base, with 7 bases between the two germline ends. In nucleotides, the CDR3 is TGTGCCAGCAGTTTAGAGCCCACGAACACTGAAGCTTTCTTT. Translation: CASSLEPTNTEAFF.

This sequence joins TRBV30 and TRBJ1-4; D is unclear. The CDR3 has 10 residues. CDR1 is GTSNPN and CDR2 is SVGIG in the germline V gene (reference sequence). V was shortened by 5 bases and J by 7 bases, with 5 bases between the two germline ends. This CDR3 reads CAWGREKLFF. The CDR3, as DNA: TGTGCCTGGGGCCGTGAAAAACTGTTTTTT. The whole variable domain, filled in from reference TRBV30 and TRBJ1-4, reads SQTIHQWPATLVQPVGSPLSLECTVEGTSNPNLYWYRQAAGRGLQLLFYSVGIGQISSEVPQNLSASRPQDRQFILSSKKLLLSDSGFYLCAWGREKLFFGSGTQLSVL.

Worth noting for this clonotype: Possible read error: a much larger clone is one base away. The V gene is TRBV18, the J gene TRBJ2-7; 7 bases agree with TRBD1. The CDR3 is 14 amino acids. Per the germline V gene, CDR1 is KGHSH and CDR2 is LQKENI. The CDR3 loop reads CASARDRRTYERYF. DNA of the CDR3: TGTGCCAGCGCCCGGGACAGAAGGACCTACGAGCGGTACTTC.

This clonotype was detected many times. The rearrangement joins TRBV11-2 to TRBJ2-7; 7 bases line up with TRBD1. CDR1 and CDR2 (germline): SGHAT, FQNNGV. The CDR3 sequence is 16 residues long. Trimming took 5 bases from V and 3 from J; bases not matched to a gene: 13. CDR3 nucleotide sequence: TGTGCCAGCAGCCTACCGACGGGACAGCCCCTCTACGAGCAGTACTTC. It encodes CASSLPTGQPLYEQYF.

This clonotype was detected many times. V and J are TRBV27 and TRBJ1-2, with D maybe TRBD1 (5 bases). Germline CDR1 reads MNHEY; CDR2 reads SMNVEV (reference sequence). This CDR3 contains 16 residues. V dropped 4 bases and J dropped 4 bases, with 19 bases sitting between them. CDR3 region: CASSSYRDAHPYGYTF. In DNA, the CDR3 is TGTGCCAGCAGTTCATATCGGGACGCCCATCCCTATGGCTACACCTTC.

This CDR3 is CASSSLTSGNTDTQYF. CDR3 bases: TGTGCCAGCAGTTCCCTCACTAGCGGGAACACAGATACGCAGTATTTT. The rearrangement uses TRBV27 and TRBJ2-3, with 10 bases matching TRBD2. With V trimmed by 4 bases and J by 2 bases, 6 bases remained unmatched. Germline V gives CDR1 MNHEY, CDR2 SMNVEV (reference sequence). This CDR3 has 16 residues.

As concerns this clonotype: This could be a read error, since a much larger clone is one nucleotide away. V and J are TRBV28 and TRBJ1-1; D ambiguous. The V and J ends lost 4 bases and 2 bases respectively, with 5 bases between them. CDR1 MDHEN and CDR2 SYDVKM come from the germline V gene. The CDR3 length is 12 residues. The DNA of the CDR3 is TGTGCCAGCAGTTCGGCAAACACTGAAGCTTTCTTT. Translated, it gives CASSSANTEAFF. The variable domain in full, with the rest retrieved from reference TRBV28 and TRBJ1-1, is DVKVTQSSRYLVKRTGEKVFLECVQDMDHENMFWYRQDPGLGLRLIYFSYDVKMKEKGDIPEGYSVSREKKERFSLILESASTNQTSMYLCASSSANTEAFFGQGTRLTVV.

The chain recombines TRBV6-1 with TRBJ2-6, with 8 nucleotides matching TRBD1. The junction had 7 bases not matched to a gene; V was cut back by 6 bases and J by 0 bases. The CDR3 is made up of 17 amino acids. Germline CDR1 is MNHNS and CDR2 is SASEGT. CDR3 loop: CASRAPGTGSGANVLTF. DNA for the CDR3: TGTGCCAGCAGAGCTCCCGGGACAGGCTCTGGGGCCAACGTCCTGACTTTC.

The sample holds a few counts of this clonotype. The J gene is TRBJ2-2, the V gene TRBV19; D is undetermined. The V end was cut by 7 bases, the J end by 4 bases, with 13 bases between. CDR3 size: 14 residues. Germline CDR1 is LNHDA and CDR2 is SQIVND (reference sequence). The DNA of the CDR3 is TGTGCCAGTAATATGGATAGGAGCACCGGGGAGCTGTTTTTT. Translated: CASNMDRSTGELFF.